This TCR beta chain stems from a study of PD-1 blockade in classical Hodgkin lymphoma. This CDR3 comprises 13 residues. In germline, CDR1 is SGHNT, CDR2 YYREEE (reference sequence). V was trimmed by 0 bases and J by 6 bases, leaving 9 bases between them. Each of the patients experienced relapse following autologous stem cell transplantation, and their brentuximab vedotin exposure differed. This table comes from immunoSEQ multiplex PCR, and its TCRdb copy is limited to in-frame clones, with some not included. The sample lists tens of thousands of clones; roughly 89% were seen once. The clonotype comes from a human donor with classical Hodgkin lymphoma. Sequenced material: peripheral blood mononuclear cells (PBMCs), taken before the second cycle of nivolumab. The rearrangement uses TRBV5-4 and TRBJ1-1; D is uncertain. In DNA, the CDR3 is TGTGCCAGCAGCTTGGCTGGAGGCGCTGAAGCTTTCTTT. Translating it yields CASSLAGGAEAFF.